Shown below are 26 T cell receptor beta chains from a single sample sequenced in a study of blood T cell repertoires in COVID-19. The data were produced by immunoSEQ multiplex PCR, yet TCRdb's version contains in-frame clones alone and is incomplete. The table has 200,000 to 300,000 clones, around 86% seen once; the top ten hold roughly 5.6%. The sample comprised peripheral blood. The receptors stem from a woman aged 55-69 years with COVID-19, enrolled during active disease.

Details on this clone: The sample holds other DNA sequences that translate to the same CDR3. The V gene is TRBV19, the J gene TRBJ1-5; D gene ambiguous. The CDR3 has 13 amino acids. The V end lost 3 bases, the J end lost 7 bases, and 10 bases lay between the germline ends. Germline V gives CDR1 LNHDA, CDR2 SQIVND (reference sequence). CDR3 bases: TGTGCCAGTAGTATCGGAGGGTGGCAGCCCCAGCATTTT. Its translation is CASSIGGWQPQHF.

This clone was found once. V and J are TRBV4-1 and TRBJ2-5; the match to TRBD2 covers 8 bases. Trimming cost V 4 bases and J 4 bases; bases outside gene matches: 8. This CDR3 is 15 amino acids long. CDR1 and CDR2 from the germline V gene are MGHRA and YSYEKL. DNA of the CDR3: TGCGCCAGCAGCCTAGTCTTCGGGGGGGGAGAGACCCAGTACTTC. Translation: CASSLVFGGGETQYF.

J is TRBJ1-1 and V is TRBV6-5; D uncertain. The germline V and J ends were trimmed by 2 bases and 4 bases, with 8 bases remaining between them. The CDR3 has 13 amino acids. Germline V lookup: CDR1 MNHEY, CDR2 SVGAGI. CDR3 loop: CASSYPRGTEAFF. In DNA, the CDR3 is TGTGCCAGCAGTTACCCCCGAGGCACTGAAGCTTTCTTT.

V gene TRBV27 combines with J gene TRBJ1-1; the match to TRBD1 covers 7 bases. Germline V gene data show CDR1 as MNHEY and CDR2 as SMNVEV (reference sequence). V shed 3 bases, J shed 4 bases, and the junction held 14 bases outside the gene matches. The CDR3 contains 17 residues. CDR3 residues: CASSFLSGRGLATEAFF. CDR3 DNA sequence: TGTGCCAGCAGTTTCTTGTCGGGCAGGGGGTTGGCCACTGAAGCTTTCTTT.

This clone was detected a few times. The rearrangement links TRBV30 to TRBJ2-7; 12 positions match TRBD1. The ends lost 4 bases at V and 4 bases at J; junction bases unmatched: 5. The CDR3 totals 14 residues. CDR1 is GTSNPN, CDR2 SVGIG, per germline (reference sequence). The CDR3 sequence is CAWTGTGGFYEQYF. Here the CDR3 DNA reads TGTGCCTGGACCGGGACAGGGGGCTTTTACGAGCAGTACTTC.

Here the CDR3 DNA reads TGTGCCAGTAGTATAGAGGGGGGACGCCCTAACTATGGCTACACCTTC. This sequence encodes CASSIEGGRPNYGYTF. The rearrangement joins TRBV19 to TRBJ1-2; perhaps TRBD1 as D (5 bases). This CDR3 is 16 amino acids long. V was trimmed by 0 bases and J by 0 bases, leaving 11 bases between them. Germline CDR1 reads LNHDA; CDR2 reads SQIVND (reference sequence).

The gene calls are TRBV5-1 and TRBJ2-3; the match to TRBD1 covers 7 bases. Germline loops: CDR1 SGHRS, CDR2 YFSETQ. Unmatched junction bases numbered 9, after V lost 0 bases and J lost 5 bases. CDR3 length: 16 amino acids. The CDR3 DNA follows: TGCGCCAGCAGCTTGGCGACCGGGACAGTCAAAGATACGCAGTATTTT. Translating gives CASSLATGTVKDTQYF.

The table lists this clone with a count of one. The sample has other DNA sequences that encode this CDR3 too. The V gene is TRBV30, the J gene TRBJ2-1; 11 bases align to TRBD2. V dropped 2 bases and J dropped 4; count of bases not matched to a gene: 4. The CDR3 is 15 residues long. The V gene's germline CDR1 is GTSNPN and CDR2 SVGIG (reference sequence). The CDR3 bases are TGTGCCTGGAGTACCGGGACTAGCGGTTACAATGAGCAGTTCTTC. Translation: CAWSTGTSGYNEQFF.

The gene calls are TRBV7-9 and TRBJ1-1; no clear D. Germline CDR1 SEHNR, CDR2 FQNEAQ (reference sequence). Trimming stripped 2 bases from V and 1 base from J, with 2 bases between. The length of the CDR3 is 12 residues. The CDR3 DNA sequence: TGTGCCAGCAGCTTACAGAACACTGAAGCTTTCTTT. Translation: CASSLQNTEAFF.

The sample holds one count of this clone. The J gene is TRBJ1-6, the V gene TRBV5-8; D is undetermined. Germline CDR1 is SGHTS and CDR2 is YDEGEE. The V and J ends lost 7 bases and 0 bases respectively, with 11 bases between them. This CDR3 comprises 15 residues. The CDR3 loop reads CASPQRSSYNSPLHF. In DNA, the CDR3 is TGTGCCAGCCCGCAGAGGAGCTCCTATAATTCACCCCTCCACTTT.

This chain joins TRBV25-1 and TRBJ1-4; no reliable D call. In germline, CDR1 is MGHDK, CDR2 SYGVNS. V lost 2 bases and J lost 6, with 13 bases in between. This CDR3 has 15 amino acids. CDR3 in amino acids: CASSEEMGAYEKLFF. CDR3 sequence (DNA): TGTGCCAGCAGTGAAGAGATGGGAGCTTATGAAAAACTGTTTTTT.

The rearrangement links TRBV2 to TRBJ2-3, with 13 bases aligning to TRBD2. V trimming: 5 bases; J trimming: 6 bases; junction bases outside the gene matches: 8. This CDR3 is built from 16 residues. In germline, CDR1 is SNHLY, CDR2 FYNNEI. As DNA, the CDR3 is TGTGCCAGCAGTCACAGGACTAGCGGGAGTGACGATACGCAGTATTTT. Encoded protein: CASSHRTSGSDDTQYF.

The genes are TRBV7-9 and TRBJ2-7; 7 bases are shared with TRBD1. The CDR3 length is 14 residues. Germline V gene data show CDR1 as SEHNR and CDR2 as FQNEAQ (reference sequence). J lost 2 bases, V lost 5 bases, and 6 bases had no gene match. The CDR3 region is CASSPDRNPYEQYF. In DNA, the CDR3 is TGTGCCAGCAGCCCGGACAGGAACCCCTACGAGCAGTACTTC.

The chain has TRBV11-3 and TRBJ2-7; 7 bases align to TRBD1. After removal of 5 bases from V and 5 bases from J, the junction contained 9 bases not matched to a gene. Per the germline V gene, CDR1 is SGHNT and CDR2 is YENEEA. The CDR3 runs 14 residues. The DNA of the CDR3 is TGTGCCAGCAGCAGACGACAGGGTGACGACGAGCAGTACTTC. Its protein is CASSRRQGDDEQYF.

The J gene is TRBJ1-5, the V gene TRBV6-1, with 8 bases matching TRBD1. V lost 0 bases, J lost 11 bases, and 3 bases stayed unmatched. Per germline, CDR1 MNHNS and CDR2 SASEGT. The CDR3 is 13 amino acids. The CDR3 DNA reads TGTGCCAGCAGTGAAGCTCAACAGGGGGCCCAGCATTTT. Translation: CASSEAQQGAQHF.

CDR3 loop: CASSLVSSGSISYNEQFF. The CDR3 nucleotides read TGTGCCAGCAGCTTGGTTTCGAGCGGGAGCATCTCCTACAATGAGCAGTTCTTC. The chain combines TRBV5-5 with TRBJ2-1, with 8 bases matching TRBD2. The CDR3 sequence is 18 residues long. The V segment lost 0 bases and the J segment 0 bases; nucleotides outside the gene matches: 8. In germline, CDR1 is SGHKS, CDR2 YYEKEE (reference sequence).

DNA of the CDR3: TGTGCCAGCAGCTTGGTTCAGGGGGCGTACGAGCAGTACTTC. Protein: CASSLVQGAYEQYF. The V call is TRBV5-6, the J call TRBJ2-7; 8 nucleotides match TRBD1. The trim removed 0 bases at V and 4 bases at J, leaving 3 bases unmatched. Germline V gene sequence: CDR1 SGHDT, CDR2 YYEEEE. The CDR3 loop spans 14 amino acids.

This clone was seen once. The J gene is TRBJ2-5, the V gene TRBV7-9; no firm D call. This CDR3 comprises 15 residues. From germline, CDR1 is SEHNR and CDR2 FQNEAQ (reference sequence). V was cut by 0 bases and J by 1 base, with 9 bases left in between. The CDR3 bases are TGTGCCAGCAGCTTAGCGTCCCCACTCCAAGAGACCCAGTACTTC. It specifies CASSLASPLQETQYF.

In its sample, this clone was seen once. V usage is TRBV28 and J usage is TRBJ2-5, with TRBD2 matching 9 bases. The germline V gene encodes CDR1 MDHEN and CDR2 SYDVKM. Trimming at V came to 5 bases and at J to 2 bases, leaving 12 bases not matched to a gene. There are 17 residues in the CDR3. CDR3 nucleotide sequence: TGTGCCAGCAGTCCCATGACTAGCGGATATCTTCAAGAGACCCAGTACTTC. Protein product: CASSPMTSGYLQETQYF.

This chain joins TRBV7-9 and TRBJ2-7; D possibly corresponds to TRBD2 (5 bases). CDR3 length: 14 amino acids. The V end lost 5 bases, the J end lost 5 bases, and 16 bases lay between the germline ends. Germline V lookup: CDR1 SEHNR, CDR2 FQNEAQ (reference sequence). CDR3 region: CASSRTQPLDEQYF. The CDR3 region has the DNA TGTGCCAGCAGCCGGACTCAGCCATTGGACGAGCAGTACTTC.

This chain connects TRBV20-1 to TRBJ1-4, with D unresolved. The CDR3 totals 13 residues. CDR1 and CDR2 from the germline V gene are DFQATT and SNEGSKA (reference sequence). V gave up 3 bases and J gave up 0 bases, with 5 bases separating them. The DNA for the CDR3 is TGCAGTGCTAGTCCGGCAACTAATGAAAAACTGTTTTTT. Translating gives CSASPATNEKLFF.

This sequence joins TRBV6-1 and TRBJ1-5; TRBD1 might be the D (5 bases). The germline gives CDR1 MNHNS, CDR2 SASEGT. There are 15 residues in the CDR3. Deletions cut 1 base from V and 6 bases from J, with 13 bases between. The CDR3 DNA reads as TGTGCCAGCAGTGAAGGGCGGGGCGGAGGTCAGCCCCAGCATTTT. Residues: CASSEGRGGGQPQHF.

The genes are TRBV28 and TRBJ1-2, with TRBD1 matching 7 bases. The CDR3 is 14 residues long. Germline V gene sequence: CDR1 MDHEN, CDR2 SYDVKM. V dropped 5 bases and J dropped 6; count of bases not matched to a gene: 9. The CDR3 region is CASSIIQGDDGYTF. The CDR3 region has the DNA TGTGCCAGCAGTATCATTCAGGGGGACGATGGCTACACCTTC.

The chain uses TRBV7-9 and TRBJ2-7; 7 positions agree with TRBD2. The length of the CDR3 is 15 residues. Germline V CDR1 and CDR2: SEHNR, FQNEAQ (reference sequence). V trimming: 4 bases; J trimming: 3 bases; junction bases outside the gene matches: 9. In DNA form, the CDR3 reads TGTGCCAGCAGCTCTCGGACTAGGGAGTTCTACGAGCAGTACTTC. Amino acids: CASSSRTREFYEQYF. The entire variable domain, with the rest obtained from reference TRBV7-9 and TRBJ2-7, is as follows: DTGVSQNPRHKITKRGQNVTFRCDPISEHNRLYWYRQTLGQGPEFLTYFQNEAQLEKSRLLSDRFSAERPKGSFSTLEIQRTEQGDSAMYLCASSSRTREFYEQYFGPGTRLTVT.

This chain joins TRBV28 and TRBJ1-3, with D maybe TRBD1 (6 bases). The V end was cut by 3 bases, the J end by 0 bases, with 18 bases between. CDR3 size: 18 residues. The germline V gene encodes CDR1 MDHEN and CDR2 SYDVKM. The CDR3 spells CASSLPGRGASSGNTIYF. The CDR3 coding sequence is TGTGCCAGCAGTTTGCCGGGGCGGGGGGCGAGCTCTGGAAACACCATATATTTT.

This rearrangement joins TRBV24-1 to TRBJ2-5, with 9 bases aligning to TRBD2. Looked up from germline, CDR1 is KGHDR and CDR2 is SFDVKD. With V trimmed by 9 bases and J by 2 bases, 12 bases remained unmatched. CDR3 size: 16 residues. CDR3 nucleotide sequence: TGTGCCACCGCAGACTTAGCGGGAGTGGGACAAGAGACCCAGTACTTC. This codes for CATADLAGVGQETQYF.